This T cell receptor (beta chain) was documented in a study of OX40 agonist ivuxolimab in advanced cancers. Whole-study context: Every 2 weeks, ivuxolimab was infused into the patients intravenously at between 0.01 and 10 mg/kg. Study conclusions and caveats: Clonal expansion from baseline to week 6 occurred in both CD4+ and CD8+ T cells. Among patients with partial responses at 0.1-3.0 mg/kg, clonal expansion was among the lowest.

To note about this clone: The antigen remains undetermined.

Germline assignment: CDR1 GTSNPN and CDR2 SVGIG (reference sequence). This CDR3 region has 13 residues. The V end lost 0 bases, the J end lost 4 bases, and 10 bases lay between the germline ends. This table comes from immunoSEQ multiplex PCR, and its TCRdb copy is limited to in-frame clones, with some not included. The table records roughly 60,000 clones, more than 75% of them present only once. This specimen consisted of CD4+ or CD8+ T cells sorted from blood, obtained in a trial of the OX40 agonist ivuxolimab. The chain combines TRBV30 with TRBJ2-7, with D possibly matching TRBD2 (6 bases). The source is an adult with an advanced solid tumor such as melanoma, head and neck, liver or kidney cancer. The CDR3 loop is CAWSVGLTYEQYF. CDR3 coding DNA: TGTGCCTGGAGTGTGGGACTGACATACGAGCAGTACTTC.